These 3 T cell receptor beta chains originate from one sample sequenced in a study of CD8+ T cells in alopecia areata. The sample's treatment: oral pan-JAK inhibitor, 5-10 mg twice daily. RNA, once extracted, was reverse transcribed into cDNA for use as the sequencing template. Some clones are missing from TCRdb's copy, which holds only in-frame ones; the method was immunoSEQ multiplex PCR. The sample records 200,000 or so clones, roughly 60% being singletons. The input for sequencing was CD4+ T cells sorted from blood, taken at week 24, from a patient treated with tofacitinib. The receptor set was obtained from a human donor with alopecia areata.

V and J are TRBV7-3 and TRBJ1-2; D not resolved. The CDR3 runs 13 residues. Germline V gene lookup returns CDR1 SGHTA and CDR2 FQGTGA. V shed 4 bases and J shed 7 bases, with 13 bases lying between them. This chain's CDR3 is CASSSPRATGYTF. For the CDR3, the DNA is TGTGCCAGCAGCTCGCCCCGGGCTACTGGCTACACCTTC.

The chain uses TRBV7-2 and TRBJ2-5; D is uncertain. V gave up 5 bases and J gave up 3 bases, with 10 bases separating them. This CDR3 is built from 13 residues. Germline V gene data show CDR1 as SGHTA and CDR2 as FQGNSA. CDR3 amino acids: CASSPGPEETQYF. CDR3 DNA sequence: TGTGCCAGCAGCCCCGGGCCAGAAGAGACCCAGTACTTC.

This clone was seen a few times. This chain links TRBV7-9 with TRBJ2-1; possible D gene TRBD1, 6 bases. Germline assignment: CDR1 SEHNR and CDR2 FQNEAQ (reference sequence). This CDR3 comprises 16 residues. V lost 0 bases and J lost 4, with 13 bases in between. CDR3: CASSLARTALYNEQFF. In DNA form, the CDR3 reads TGTGCCAGCAGCTTAGCTCGGACAGCACTTTACAATGAGCAGTTCTTC.